These 31 T cell receptor beta chains share one sample of origin, sequenced in a study of blood T cells in healthy people across ages. Alongside a J-beta primer mix, a sample-barcoded 5' primer served in a second PCR lasting about 7 to 11 cycles. Each CDR3 protein is one row after TCRdb ran MiXCR on the 5' RACE reads. The sample lists about 1 million distinct CDR3 sequences, under 55% occurring once. Sample: blood. These receptors were collected from a woman aged 60 to 75 in good health.

The chain couples TRBV7-9 to TRBJ1-1; the match to TRBD1 covers 7 bases. This CDR3 region has 14 residues. V shed 4 bases, J shed 7 bases, and the junction held 9 bases outside the gene matches. The germline gives CDR1 SEHNR, CDR2 FQNEAQ (reference sequence). In DNA, the CDR3 is TGTGCCAGCAGCTACCTTGACAGGGCTGATGAAGCTTTCTTT. Translation: CASSYLDRADEAFF.

The chain uses TRBV5-5 and TRBJ2-7; D possibly corresponds to TRBD1 (5 bases). The DNA end is a closer match to TRBJ2-5, so the J assignment may be wrong. Per the germline V gene, CDR1 is SGHKS and CDR2 is YYEKEE (reference sequence). This CDR3 contains 11 residues. The CDR3 protein is CARVSGETQYF. CDR3 in DNA: TGTGCCAGGGTCTCAGGGGAGACCCAGTACTTC.

This rearrangement joins TRBV28 to TRBJ1-1; D ambiguous. CDR3 size: 13 residues. CDR1 and CDR2 (germline): MDHEN, SYDVKM. V was cut by 4 bases and J by 4 bases, with 10 bases left in between. In DNA, the CDR3 is TGTGCCAGCAGTTCTACCAGGAGCACTGAAGCTTTCTTT. Encoded protein: CASSSTRSTEAFF.

The J gene is TRBJ2-3, the V gene TRBV19, with 11 bases matching TRBD2. The CDR3 has 15 amino acids. J was trimmed by 5 bases and V by 3 bases; bases with no gene match: 4. Germline CDR1 is LNHDA and CDR2 is SQIVND (reference sequence). This CDR3 reads CASSINLAGGDTQYF. For the CDR3, the DNA is TGTGCCAGTAGTATTAATCTAGCGGGAGGAGATACGCAGTATTTT.

This clonotype was detected a few times. The chain carries TRBV27 and TRBJ2-5; 10 bases line up with TRBD1. CDR1 and CDR2 from the germline V gene are MNHEY and SMNVEV (reference sequence). J lost 4 bases, V lost 4 bases, and 12 bases had no gene match. The CDR3 runs to 17 residues. The CDR3 protein is CASSSFIGTGVRETQYF. The CDR3, as DNA: TGTGCCAGCAGTTCATTTATCGGGACAGGGGTTAGAGAGACCCAGTACTTC.

This clonotype was recorded a few times. V and J are TRBV7-9 and TRBJ2-3; 7 nucleotides line up with TRBD2. Germline V gene sequence: CDR1 SEHNR, CDR2 FQNEAQ (reference sequence). This CDR3 spans 15 amino acids. The J segment lost 7 bases and the V segment lost 0 bases, leaving 7 bases of the junction unmatched. CDR3 residues: CASSLAGGRGHTQYF. CDR3 coding DNA: TGTGCCAGCAGCTTAGCGGGCGGGAGAGGACATACGCAGTATTTT.

The chain joins TRBV19 to TRBJ2-1; TRBD1 aligns across 10 bases. The DNA end is more similar to TRBJ2-7, so the J call may be wrong. Per germline, CDR1 LNHDA and CDR2 SQIVND (reference sequence). The CDR3 loop spans 15 amino acids. Written as DNA, the CDR3 is TGTGCCAGTAGGGAGGGGACAGGGGACTACAATGAGCAGTACTTC. Translated, it gives CASREGTGDYNEQYF.

This rearrangement joins TRBV12-3 or TRBV12-4 to TRBJ2-2, with D tentatively TRBD1 (5 bases). The V end lost 2 bases, the J end lost 6 bases, and 10 bases lay between the germline ends. This CDR3 contains 14 residues. The CDR3 here is CASSLLRGPGELFF. DNA for the CDR3: TGTGCCAGCAGTTTACTTAGGGGTCCCGGGGAGCTGTTTTTT.

This clonotype was observed a few times. This CDR3 reads CASSLETLGSTEAFF. The CDR3 DNA reads TGCGCCAGCAGCTTGGAAACGTTAGGCAGCACTGAAGCTTTCTTT. The rearrangement uses TRBV5-1 and TRBJ1-1; no definite D call. In germline, CDR1 is SGHRS, CDR2 YFSETQ. The CDR3 is made up of 15 amino acids. With 0 bases removed from V and 4 bases from J, the gap between germline ends came to 13 bases.

The J gene is TRBJ2-5, the V gene TRBV5-5; perhaps TRBD1 as D (5 bases). Germline V gives CDR1 SGHKS, CDR2 YYEKEE (reference sequence). This CDR3 has 16 residues. The germline V and J ends were trimmed by 0 bases and 4 bases, with 16 bases remaining between them. The chain's CDR3 is CASSLAQGHSRETQYF. The CDR3 DNA reads as TGTGCCAGCAGCTTGGCCCAGGGTCATAGTAGAGAGACCCAGTACTTC.

This clonotype occurred once. This chain joins TRBV6-5 and TRBJ2-7, with 16 bases aligning to TRBD2. Germline loops: CDR1 MNHEY, CDR2 SVGAGI. V trimming: 1 base; J trimming: 4 bases; junction bases outside the gene matches: 10. The CDR3 length is 19 residues. The CDR3: CASSYYPGLAGGPWYEQYF. CDR3 bases: TGTGCCAGCAGTTACTATCCGGGACTAGCGGGAGGGCCATGGTACGAGCAGTACTTC.

In this sample, this clonotype turned up once. The chain joins TRBV28 to TRBJ2-5, with 10 positions matching TRBD1. The CDR3 has 16 residues. The J segment lost 0 bases and the V segment lost 3 bases, leaving 4 bases of the junction unmatched. Germline V gene lookup returns CDR1 MDHEN and CDR2 SYDVKM. This CDR3 reads CASSFRDRGNQETQYF. As DNA, the CDR3 is TGTGCCAGCAGTTTCCGGGACAGGGGTAACCAAGAGACCCAGTACTTC.

The chain is built from TRBV4-2 and TRBJ2-5; 9 nucleotides line up with TRBD2. CDR3 size: 16 residues. The V and J ends lost 2 bases and 1 base, in that order; junction bases with no gene match: 5. CDR1 LGHNA and CDR2 YNFKEQ come from the germline V gene. This CDR3 is CASSQPQAGGQETQYF. The CDR3, as DNA: TGTGCCAGCAGCCAACCCCAAGCGGGGGGCCAAGAGACCCAGTACTTC.

The chain has TRBV25-1 and TRBJ2-7; 8 nucleotides line up with TRBD2. The CDR3 has 13 residues. Germline lookup yields CDR1 MGHDK and CDR2 SYGVNS. Unmatched junction bases numbered 8, after V lost 6 bases and J lost 7 bases. The CDR3 reads CASSETGGTEQYF. As DNA, the CDR3 is TGTGCCAGCAGCGAGACGGGAGGGACAGAGCAGTACTTC.

This chain links TRBV27 with TRBJ1-4; possible D gene TRBD1, 5 bases. Germline CDR1 reads MNHEY; CDR2 reads SMNVEV (reference sequence). V lost 5 bases to trimming and J lost 6 bases, with 19 bases between them. The CDR3 consists of 16 residues. The CDR3 sequence: CASSPRGGGIDEKLFF. The CDR3 coding sequence is TGTGCCAGCAGTCCCCGGGGCGGGGGGATAGATGAAAAACTGTTTTTT.

The V and J genes are TRBV11-2 and TRBJ2-5; the match to TRBD2 covers 11 bases. Germline V gene lookup returns CDR1 SGHAT and CDR2 FQNNGV. The CDR3 is 14 residues long. Germline trimming cut 3 bases from V and 11 bases from J; bases unmatched to any gene: 8. Written as DNA, the CDR3 is TGTGCCAGCAGCTTTAGCGGGAGGGCGTTTGAGCAGTACTTC. It encodes CASSFSGRAFEQYF.

V usage is TRBV5-5 and J usage is TRBJ2-5, with 9 bases lining up with TRBD2. The CDR3 spans 15 residues. Germline trimming cut 3 bases from V and 3 bases from J; bases unmatched to any gene: 6. Germline V gene lookup returns CDR1 SGHKS and CDR2 YYEKEE (reference sequence). The CDR3 coding sequence is TGTGCCAGCAGCTATGGGACTAGCCCTAAAGAGACCCAGTACTTC. Its protein product is CASSYGTSPKETQYF.

The chain uses TRBV6-5 and TRBJ2-1; the match to TRBD2 covers 8 bases. CDR3 length: 16 residues. The V gene's germline CDR1 is MNHEY and CDR2 SVGAGI. Losses at the gene ends were 0 bases for V and 12 bases for J; bases not matched to a gene: 13. CDR3 DNA: TGTGCCAGCAGTTACTCGCCGGGACTAGAGGAGGTTGGGCAGTTCTTC. This gives the protein CASSYSPGLEEVGQFF.

Comment on this clonotype: Compared with germline, one end of the junction differs, possibly owing to a read error. V and J are TRBV20-1 and TRBJ2-7; tentatively, D is TRBD1 or TRBD2 (5 bases each). CDR1 and CDR2 from the germline V gene are DFQATT and SNEGSKA (reference sequence). The CDR3 is 13 amino acids. CDR3 coding DNA: TGCAGTGCCAGAGGGGCGAGCTCCTACGAGCAGTACTTC. Amino acids: CSARGASSYEQYF.

V gene TRBV20-1 combines with J gene TRBJ1-1; no reliable D call. CDR3 size: 14 residues. Germline lookup yields CDR1 DFQATT and CDR2 SNEGSKA (reference sequence). The V end lost 2 bases, the J end lost 3 bases, and 13 bases lay between the germline ends. The CDR3 coding sequence is TGCAGTGCTAGAAGATCCGGGGTCGACACTGAAGCTTTCTTT. Its translation: CSARRSGVDTEAFF.

The chain is built from TRBV7-9 and TRBJ2-2; 8 nucleotides match TRBD1. Germline V lookup: CDR1 SEHNR, CDR2 FQNEAQ (reference sequence). This CDR3 has 16 residues. J gave up 5 bases and V 0 bases, and 5 bases lay outside the gene matches. The CDR3 DNA follows: TGTGCCAGCAGCTTAGCAGGACAGGGTGTGACCGGGGAGCTGTTTTTT. It codes for CASSLAGQGVTGELFF.

The chain carries TRBV10-3 and TRBJ2-5; 7 nucleotides line up with TRBD1. In germline, CDR1 is ENHRY, CDR2 SYGVKD. V shed 10 bases, J shed 5 bases, and the junction held 10 bases outside the gene matches. The CDR3 is made up of 13 amino acids. Here the CDR3 reads CATVDRSGETQYF. The DNA for the CDR3 is TGTGCCACCGTGGACAGGAGTGGGGAGACCCAGTACTTC.

This clonotype was recorded at least ten times. V is TRBV4-1 and J is TRBJ2-7; a weak D match, TRBD2 (6 bases). This CDR3 comprises 16 residues. V shed 0 bases and J shed 4 bases, with 16 bases lying between them. Looked up from germline, CDR1 is MGHRA and CDR2 is YSYEKL. Here the CDR3 DNA reads TGCGCCAGCAGCCAAGACATAACGGGACTTGATTACGAGCAGTACTTC. The encoded protein is CASSQDITGLDYEQYF.

This clonotype was observed a few times. This chain joins TRBV7-2 and TRBJ1-5; D is ambiguous. V dropped 2 bases and J dropped 2 bases, with 10 bases sitting between them. This CDR3 spans 15 amino acids. Looked up from germline, CDR1 is SGHTA and CDR2 is FQGNSA. The CDR3 reads CASSLWGSGNQPQHF. The CDR3 DNA reads as TGTGCCAGCAGCTTATGGGGTAGTGGCAATCAGCCCCAGCATTTT.

The table lists this clonotype with a few counts. V gene TRBV5-6 combines with J gene TRBJ2-5; perhaps TRBD1 as D (6 bases). The length of the CDR3 is 16 residues. Germline CDR1 SGHDT, CDR2 YYEEEE. V was trimmed by 3 bases and J by 5 bases, leaving 20 bases between them. In nucleotides, the CDR3 is TGTGCCAGCAGCTGGACATACCAGGGGAAGGGGGAGACCCAGTACTTC. Translated, it gives CASSWTYQGKGETQYF.

For this clonotype: Mismatch with germline at one junction end may stem from a read error. The chain has TRBV20-1 and TRBJ2-1, with D tentatively TRBD2 (6 bases). The CDR3 runs to 13 residues. Germline CDR1 is DFQATT and CDR2 is SNEGSKA (reference sequence). The CDR3 sequence: CSAAPTRYNEQFF. The CDR3 region has the DNA TGTAGTGCTGCCCCGACTAGATACAATGAGCAGTTCTTC.

This clonotype has a handful of counts. V usage is TRBV24-1 and J usage is TRBJ2-5; 10 positions match TRBD1. The junction had 6 bases not matched to a gene; V was cut back by 4 bases and J by 5 bases. CDR1 KGHDR and CDR2 SFDVKD come from the germline V gene. The CDR3 runs 15 residues. The CDR3 bases are TGTGCCACCAGTGACTGGACAGGGGGAGAGGAGACCCAGTACTTC. It codes for CATSDWTGGEETQYF.

This clonotype appeared a few times. The J gene is TRBJ2-4, the V gene TRBV12-3 or TRBV12-4; D is ambiguous. Trimming cost V 7 bases and J 8 bases, with 18 bases left between them. This CDR3 region has 14 residues. Here the CDR3 reads CASTPGSFDYIQYF. The DNA for the CDR3 is TGTGCCAGCACCCCGGGCAGCTTCGATTACATTCAGTACTTC.

The chain recombines TRBV20-1 with TRBJ2-1; 7 bases fit TRBD2. J was trimmed by 9 bases and V by 8 bases; bases with no gene match: 22. Germline V gene lookup returns CDR1 DFQATT and CDR2 SNEGSKA (reference sequence). The CDR3 consists of 16 residues. CDR3 DNA: TGCAGTCTCGGACTCCGGCGGGGGTTGGGAGCCACTGAGCAGTTCTTC. Translation gives CSLGLRRGLGATEQFF.

The gene calls are TRBV3-1 and TRBJ2-7, with TRBD2 matching over 14 bases. From germline, CDR1 is LGHDT and CDR2 YNNKEL (reference sequence). The CDR3 spans 16 residues. Unmatched junction bases numbered 8, after V lost 6 bases and J lost 4 bases. The DNA for the CDR3 is TGTGCCAGCAGTAAGGGGACTAGCGGGAGTAAGTACGAGCAGTACTTC. It yields the protein CASSKGTSGSKYEQYF.

This clonotype was recorded once. This sequence joins TRBV6-1 and TRBJ2-1, with D tentatively TRBD2 (5 bases). This CDR3 spans 14 amino acids. Germline V lookup: CDR1 MNHNS, CDR2 SASEGT. The V end lost 7 bases, the J end lost 7 bases, and 17 bases lay between the germline ends. The CDR3, as DNA: TGTGCCAGCACCGAGGAGGTTCTCTGGAATGAGCAGTTCTTC. Its protein is CASTEEVLWNEQFF.